These T cell receptor beta chains were read from a single sample in a study of control samples from healthy donors and cancer patients. The method was immunoSEQ multiplex PCR; TCRdb's version includes in-frame clones alone and lacks a portion of them. The table records around 29,000 clones, about 80% of them present only once. The sample consisted of PBMCs. The receptors were gathered from a man between 60 and 75 years old with head and neck cancer. The CDR3 runs from the conserved cysteine through the conserved F or W. The order of the fields is clone size, J gene, D gene, V gene, CDR3 protein, CDR3 DNA. The D gene is left open where the match is weak. Rows may omit the clone size; those that give it use once, few, many or a size class.

clone_size: NA
j_call: TRBJ2-2
d_call: TRBD2
v_call: TRBV7-2
cdr3_aa: CASSASGIRTGELFF
cdr3_nt: TGTGCCAGCAGCGCGAGCGGGATAAGGACCGGGGAGCTGTTTTTT

clone_size: NA
j_call: TRBJ2-4
d_call: NA
v_call: TRBV21-1
cdr3_aa: CASSEGGDIQYF
cdr3_nt: TGTGCCAGCAGCGAGGGTGGAGACATTCAGTACTTC

clone_size: once
j_call: TRBJ2-1
d_call: TRBD1
v_call: TRBV10-3
cdr3_aa: CAISESGTEGPYNEQFF
cdr3_nt: TGTGCCATCAGTGAGTCGGGGACAGAGGGCCCGTACAATGAGCAGTTCTTC

clone_size: NA
j_call: TRBJ1-5
d_call: TRBD1
v_call: TRBV6-5
cdr3_aa: CASRQGLDQPQHF
cdr3_nt: TGTGCCAGTAGACAGGGGCTGGATCAGCCCCAGCATTTT

clone_size: once
j_call: TRBJ2-1
d_call: NA
v_call: TRBV30
cdr3_aa: CAWSLAVSSYNEQFF
cdr3_nt: TGTGCCTGGAGTTTAGCGGTTAGCTCCTACAATGAGCAGTTCTTC

clone_size: few
j_call: TRBJ1-4
d_call: NA
v_call: TRBV7-9
cdr3_aa: CASSQPRRTVRKKLFF
cdr3_nt: TGTGCCAGCAGCCAACCTCGGAGGACGGTTCGGAAAAAACTGTTTTTT

clone_size: few
j_call: TRBJ2-2
d_call: TRBD2
v_call: TRBV5-1
cdr3_aa: CASSLGLAGGAGELFF
cdr3_nt: TGCGCCAGCAGCTTGGGGCTAGCGGGAGGCGCCGGGGAGCTGTTTTTT

clone_size: once
j_call: TRBJ1-4
d_call: NA
v_call: TRBV11-2
cdr3_aa: CASSPIGYDEKLFF
cdr3_nt: TGTGCCAGCAGCCCCATCGGATACGATGAAAAACTGTTTTTT

clone_size: NA
j_call: TRBJ2-5
d_call: NA
v_call: TRBV12-3/TRBV12-4
cdr3_aa: CASRLGVEETQYF
cdr3_nt: TGTGCCAGCAGACTCGGGGTTGAAGAGACCCAGTACTTC

clone_size: NA
j_call: TRBJ1-6
d_call: NA
v_call: TRBV28
cdr3_aa: CASTRGGRKSPLHF
cdr3_nt: TGTGCCAGCACCCGGGGGGGAAGGAAATCACCCCTCCACTTT

clone_size: NA
j_call: TRBJ1-2
d_call: NA
v_call: TRBV19
cdr3_aa: CATFTGGGYTF
cdr3_nt: TGTGCCACGTTCACGGGCGGCGGCTACACCTTC

clone_size: once
j_call: TRBJ1-1
d_call: TRBD1
v_call: TRBV13
cdr3_aa: CASSIRDRGRVTEAFF
cdr3_nt: TGTGCCAGCAGCATCCGGGACAGGGGGCGGGTTACTGAAGCTTTCTTT

clone_size: once
j_call: TRBJ1-3
d_call: NA
v_call: TRBV6-6
cdr3_aa: CASSYSLYTIYF
cdr3_nt: TGTGCCAGCAGTTACTCGCTTTACACCATATATTTT

clone_size: NA
j_call: TRBJ1-2
d_call: TRBD1
v_call: TRBV4-1
cdr3_aa: CASSLTGAYGYTF
cdr3_nt: TGCGCCAGCAGCCTGACAGGGGCCTATGGCTACACCTTC

clone_size: NA
j_call: TRBJ1-4
d_call: NA
v_call: TRBV7-9
cdr3_aa: CASSKGTEAFNEKLFF
cdr3_nt: TGTGCCAGCAGCAAGGGGACGGAAGCCTTTAATGAAAAACTGTTTTTT

clone_size: NA
j_call: TRBJ2-7
d_call: TRBD2
v_call: TRBV30
cdr3_aa: CAWSTPPGLAGPTYEQYF
cdr3_nt: TGTGCCTGGAGTACCCCCCCCGGACTAGCGGGACCTACCTACGAGCAGTACTTC

clone_size: NA
j_call: TRBJ1-1
d_call: NA
v_call: TRBV7-3
cdr3_aa: CASSLTGGRAEAFF
cdr3_nt: TGTGCCAGCAGCTTAACTGGGGGGCGCGCTGAAGCTTTCTTT

clone_size: NA
j_call: TRBJ2-1
d_call: NA
v_call: TRBV7-6
cdr3_aa: CASSLDWQGGNEQFF
cdr3_nt: TGTGCCAGCAGCTTAGATTGGCAGGGGGGCAATGAGCAGTTCTTC

clone_size: few
j_call: TRBJ2-3
d_call: NA
v_call: TRBV7-9
cdr3_aa: CASRHRETDTQYF
cdr3_nt: TGTGCCAGCAGGCACAGGGAAACAGATACGCAGTATTTT

clone_size: NA
j_call: TRBJ2-7
d_call: NA
v_call: TRBV19
cdr3_aa: CATSTDLYEQYF
cdr3_nt: TGTGCCACCTCGACAGACCTATACGAGCAGTACTTC

clone_size: NA
j_call: TRBJ2-7
d_call: TRBD2
v_call: TRBV29-1
cdr3_aa: CSVGLAGRGEQYF
cdr3_nt: TGCAGCGTTGGACTAGCGGGACGAGGCGAGCAGTACTTC

clone_size: once
j_call: TRBJ2-2
d_call: NA
v_call: TRBV28
cdr3_aa: CASSSYTGELFF
cdr3_nt: TGTGCCAGCAGTTCTTACACCGGGGAGCTGTTTTTT

clone_size: medium-sized
j_call: TRBJ1-1
d_call: TRBD1
v_call: TRBV4-1
cdr3_aa: CASSHPGQGLTEAFF
cdr3_nt: TGCGCCAGCAGCCACCCGGGACAGGGGCTCACTGAAGCTTTCTTT

clone_size: NA
j_call: TRBJ2-7
d_call: TRBD1
v_call: TRBV29-1
cdr3_aa: CSVNSGQGLYEQYF
cdr3_nt: TGCAGCGTGAACTCGGGACAGGGTTTATACGAGCAGTACTTC

clone_size: NA
j_call: TRBJ2-7
d_call: NA
v_call: TRBV5-8
cdr3_aa: CASRLYTGTAAYEQYF
cdr3_nt: TGTGCCAGCAGATTATATACCGGGACGGCAGCCTACGAGCAGTACTTC

clone_size: NA
j_call: TRBJ1-4
d_call: NA
v_call: TRBV6-5
cdr3_aa: CASRHREITNEKLFF
cdr3_nt: TGTGCCAGCAGGCACAGGGAAATCACTAATGAAAAACTGTTTTTT

clone_size: NA
j_call: TRBJ2-3
d_call: TRBD2
v_call: TRBV2
cdr3_aa: CASTRAGAQDTQYF
cdr3_nt: TGTGCCAGCACTAGAGCGGGAGCCCAAGATACGCAGTATTTT

clone_size: few
j_call: TRBJ2-5
d_call: NA
v_call: TRBV28
cdr3_aa: CASTSGEETQYF
cdr3_nt: TGTGCCAGCACCTCAGGGGAGGAGACCCAGTACTTC

clone_size: NA
j_call: TRBJ2-6
d_call: NA
v_call: TRBV4-1
cdr3_aa: CASSQAKSGANVLTF
cdr3_nt: TGCGCCAGCAGCCAAGCGAAATCTGGGGCCAACGTCCTGACTTTC

clone_size: NA
j_call: TRBJ2-2
d_call: NA
v_call: TRBV18
cdr3_aa: CASSPPLGGSGTNTGELFF
cdr3_nt: TGTGCCAGCTCACCCCCACTCGGGGGTAGCGGAACGAACACCGGGGAGCTGTTTTTT

clone_size: NA
j_call: TRBJ2-5
d_call: NA
v_call: TRBV28
cdr3_aa: CASSLSGGRETQYF
cdr3_nt: TGTGCCAGCAGTTTATCTGGGGGTAGGGAGACCCAGTACTTC

clone_size: few
j_call: TRBJ2-1
d_call: NA
v_call: TRBV6-1
cdr3_aa: CASSDYLGRTREQFF
cdr3_nt: TGTGCCAGCAGTGATTACCTCGGGCGAACTAGGGAGCAGTTCTTC

clone_size: NA
j_call: TRBJ2-2
d_call: NA
v_call: TRBV28
cdr3_aa: CATTFGELFF
cdr3_nt: TGTGCCACCACCTTTGGGGAGCTGTTTTTT

clone_size: once
j_call: TRBJ2-2
d_call: TRBD2
v_call: TRBV7-9
cdr3_aa: CASSFTSGRYYTGELFF
cdr3_nt: TGTGCCAGCAGCTTTACTAGCGGGAGGTATTACACCGGGGAGCTGTTTTTT

clone_size: NA
j_call: TRBJ1-4
d_call: TRBD1
v_call: TRBV29-1
cdr3_aa: CSVDTGQGKKLFF
cdr3_nt: TGCAGCGTTGATACGGGACAGGGCAAAAAACTGTTTTTT

clone_size: few
j_call: TRBJ2-7
d_call: NA
v_call: TRBV6-2/TRBV6-3
cdr3_aa: CASSYGEGREQYF
cdr3_nt: TGTGCCAGCAGTTACGGAGAAGGGCGCGAGCAGTACTTC

clone_size: NA
j_call: TRBJ1-5
d_call: NA
v_call: TRBV27
cdr3_aa: CASSPAGAQPQHF
cdr3_nt: TGTGCCAGCAGCCCGGCCGGGGCTCAGCCCCAGCATTTT

clone_size: once
j_call: TRBJ1-5
d_call: TRBD1
v_call: TRBV5-5
cdr3_aa: CASSLGQGPEGPQHF
cdr3_nt: TGTGCCAGCAGCTTGGGACAGGGTCCGGAGGGGCCCCAGCATTTT

clone_size: NA
j_call: TRBJ2-7
d_call: NA
v_call: TRBV12-3/TRBV12-4
cdr3_aa: CASSLGGVNEQYF
cdr3_nt: TGTGCCAGCAGTTTGGGGGGTGTCAACGAGCAGTACTTC

clone_size: NA
j_call: TRBJ1-1
d_call: NA
v_call: TRBV15
cdr3_aa: CATSKHRETEAFF
cdr3_nt: TGTGCCACCAGCAAACACAGGGAAACTGAAGCTTTCTTT

clone_size: NA
j_call: TRBJ2-3
d_call: NA
v_call: TRBV20-1
cdr3_aa: CSASKVTDTQYF
cdr3_nt: TGCAGTGCTAGTAAGGTCACAGATACGCAGTATTTT

clone_size: NA
j_call: TRBJ1-5
d_call: NA
v_call: TRBV29-1
cdr3_aa: CSVQADNQPQHF
cdr3_nt: TGCAGCGTTCAGGCGGACAATCAGCCCCAGCATTTT

clone_size: NA
j_call: TRBJ2-6
d_call: NA
v_call: TRBV11-2
cdr3_aa: CASSQSSGANVLTF
cdr3_nt: TGTGCCAGCAGCCAGAGCTCTGGGGCCAACGTCCTGACTTTC

clone_size: few
j_call: TRBJ1-2
d_call: NA
v_call: TRBV19
cdr3_aa: CASRPLDKSGLNYGYTF
cdr3_nt: TGTGCCAGTAGACCCCTGGACAAGTCAGGTCTTAACTATGGCTACACCTTC

clone_size: NA
j_call: TRBJ1-1
d_call: NA
v_call: TRBV27
cdr3_aa: CASSSAEVNTEAFF
cdr3_nt: TGTGCCAGCAGTTCGGCGGAGGTAAACACTGAAGCTTTCTTT

clone_size: NA
j_call: TRBJ2-7
d_call: TRBD2
v_call: TRBV4-1
cdr3_aa: CASSQARTSGRAYEQYF
cdr3_nt: TGCGCCAGCAGCCAAGCTCGGACTAGCGGGAGGGCCTACGAGCAGTACTTC

clone_size: once
j_call: TRBJ1-2
d_call: NA
v_call: TRBV7-2
cdr3_aa: CASTPRLGRPNYGYTF
cdr3_nt: TGTGCCAGCACCCCACGTCTTGGACGGCCCAACTATGGCTACACCTTC